The next 26 T cell receptor beta chains were all read from a single sample in a study of T-cell memory formation after mild COVID-19. TCRdb called the 5' RACE reads again in MiXCR, with one record for every CDR3 protein. This sample has around 430,000 distinct CDR3 sequences, with more than 15% found just once. The sequencing sample was made of PBMCs or a T cell subset sorted from them (not recorded which). These receptors were taken from a young man who had mild COVID-19 (a few samples of this study predate the infection). Cell type and time point are not known.

The chain links TRBV29-1 to TRBJ2-5; D not resolved. Germline V gene data show CDR1 as SQVTM and CDR2 as ANQGSEA. The CDR3 is 13 amino acids. The V and J ends lost 4 bases and 2 bases respectively, with 11 bases between them. This CDR3 is CSVVAPLQETQYF. The DNA for the CDR3 is TGCAGCGTTGTGGCTCCTCTTCAAGAGACCCAGTACTTC.

This clonotype was seen only a few times. The rearrangement joins TRBV7-2 to TRBJ2-7; TRBD1 matches 8 bases. The germline gives CDR1 SGHTA, CDR2 FQGNSA. This CDR3 comprises 15 residues. V trimming: 5 bases; J trimming: 3 bases; junction bases outside the gene matches: 9. This chain's CDR3 is CASSPQGGQNYEQYF. DNA for the CDR3: TGTGCCAGCAGCCCACAGGGGGGACAGAACTACGAGCAGTACTTC.

This clonotype was detected only once. The J gene is TRBJ1-5, the V gene TRBV6-1; D gene ambiguous. This CDR3 contains 16 residues. Germline-derived CDR1 and CDR2 are MNHNS and SASEGT. Trimming took 2 bases from V and 11 from J, leaving 22 bases between them. As DNA, the CDR3 is TGTGCCAGCAGTGAAAGCCACCATCCCGGATCTAGTTCCCAGCATTTT. Translation: CASSESHHPGSSSQHF.

A few counts support this clonotype. V and J are TRBV29-1 and TRBJ1-2, with D uncertain. The CDR3 totals 14 residues. Germline CDR1 and CDR2: SQVTM and ANQGSEA. Trimming left V 0 bases short and J 5 bases short, with 13 bases between. The DNA of the CDR3 is TGCAGCGTTGAAGATCTGAGACTACAATATGGCTACACCTTC. Its protein is CSVEDLRLQYGYTF.

This clonotype was seen repeatedly, ten times or more. This chain connects TRBV6-5 to TRBJ2-3; D tentatively fits TRBD1 or TRBD2 (6 bases each). Germline V gene sequence: CDR1 MNHEY, CDR2 SVGAGI. V lost 5 bases and J lost 5, with 17 bases in between. The CDR3 spans 15 residues. CDR3 coding DNA: TGTGCCAGCAGTCCTCCGGGGGCCAGGGGAGATACGCAGTATTTT. It yields the protein CASSPPGARGDTQYF.

This clonotype has a handful of counts. The rearrangement links TRBV3-1 to TRBJ1-1, with D perhaps matching TRBD1 (6 bases). Deletions cut 0 bases from V and 1 base from J, with 6 bases between. This CDR3 has 14 amino acids. Germline CDR1 LGHDT, CDR2 YNNKEL (reference sequence). In DNA, the CDR3 is TGTGCCAGCAGCCAAGAAGGGGGGAACACTGAAGCTTTCTTT. This gives the protein CASSQEGGNTEAFF.

In this sample, this clonotype turned up a few times. The chain recombines TRBV25-1 with TRBJ2-4, with D perhaps assigned TRBD1 or TRBD2 (5 bases each). Trimming took off 1 base at V and 4 bases at J, with 11 bases between the two ends. Germline assignment: CDR1 MGHDK and CDR2 SYGVNS. The CDR3 has 15 amino acids. DNA for the CDR3: TGTGCCAGCAGTGAATGGAGAGGGGATAAAAACATTCAGTACTTC. Translating it yields CASSEWRGDKNIQYF.

V is TRBV5-1 and J is TRBJ2-7, with 9 positions matching TRBD2. The V gene's germline CDR1 is SGHRS and CDR2 YFSETQ. The CDR3 covers 14 residues. With 2 bases clipped from V and 5 bases from J, the junction kept 5 bases outside the gene matches. In DNA, the CDR3 is TGCGCCAGCAGCTTCCCGACTAGCGGTAACGAGCAGTACTTC. Its translation: CASSFPTSGNEQYF.

The V and J genes are TRBV5-1 and TRBJ1-1, with 8 bases aligning to TRBD1. Germline V gene sequence: CDR1 SGHRS, CDR2 YFSETQ. This CDR3 region has 17 residues. V shed 4 bases and J 0 bases; nucleotides not matched to a gene: 11. The CDR3 reads CASSEPLGQGLNTEAFF. The CDR3 DNA is TGCGCCAGCAGCGAACCCTTAGGACAGGGTCTGAACACTGAAGCTTTCTTT.

This clonotype was counted ten times or more. The J gene is TRBJ2-2, the V gene TRBV3-1; D ambiguous. The CDR3 consists of 12 residues. V lost 2 bases and J 9 bases, leaving 7 bases between the germline ends. Looked up from germline, CDR1 is LGHDT and CDR2 is YNNKEL (reference sequence). CDR3 DNA: TGTGCCAGCAGCCAACTCAGTAGGGAGCTGTTTTTT. Amino acid sequence: CASSQLSRELFF.

This clonotype occurred a few times. CDR3 in DNA: TGTGCCAGCAGCTTGGGGACTAGTCTGTATGAGCAGTTCTTC. Translating it yields CASSLGTSLYEQFF. The gene calls are TRBV11-3 and TRBJ2-1; 8 nucleotides match TRBD2. Trimming at V came to 3 bases and at J to 8 bases, leaving 6 bases not matched to a gene. CDR3 size: 14 residues. The germline V gene has CDR1 SGHNT and CDR2 YENEEA.

In this sample, this clonotype turned up a few times. V usage is TRBV7-9 and J usage is TRBJ2-7; D remains unclear. The V gene's germline CDR1 is SEHNR and CDR2 FQNEAQ (reference sequence). Trimming removed 5 bases from V and 6 bases from J, with 20 bases in between. This CDR3 comprises 15 residues. The CDR3 DNA follows: TGTGCCAGCAGCCCCAAGGCCAGGCTTGGTTCCGAGCAGTACTTC. As protein: CASSPKARLGSEQYF.

This clonotype has a handful of counts. CDR3 residues: CASSPPGLKSYEQYF. CDR3 sequence (DNA): TGTGCCAGCAGCCCCCCCGGACTTAAATCCTACGAGCAGTACTTC. The chain uses TRBV7-2 and TRBJ2-7, with D perhaps matching TRBD2 (5 bases). CDR1 is SGHTA, CDR2 FQGNSA, per germline. The CDR3 extends over 15 amino acids. V was pared by 5 bases and J by 1 base, with 15 bases between.

This chain connects TRBV5-1 to TRBJ1-1; 10 nucleotides align to TRBD1. The J segment lost 3 bases and the V segment lost 0 bases, leaving 2 bases of the junction unmatched. Per germline, CDR1 SGHRS and CDR2 YFSETQ. The CDR3 runs 15 residues. CDR3 amino acids: CASSLGGQGYTEAFF. The CDR3 DNA reads TGCGCCAGCAGCTTGGGGGGACAGGGGTACACTGAAGCTTTCTTT.

The chain combines TRBV20-1 with TRBJ2-7; TRBD2 aligns across 9 bases. Germline-derived CDR1 and CDR2 are DFQATT and SNEGSKA (reference sequence). The CDR3 totals 13 residues. With V trimmed by 7 bases and J by 1 base, 5 bases remained unmatched. The CDR3 DNA follows: TGCAGTGTTCGACTAGCGGATTCCTACGAGCAGTACTTC. Residues: CSVRLADSYEQYF.

This clonotype came up a few times. The genes are TRBV12-3 or TRBV12-4 and TRBJ2-4; 11 positions match TRBD2. CDR3 length: 14 residues. V was clipped by 7 bases and J by 9 bases; unmatched bases: 8. The CDR3 DNA is TGTGCCAGCACGGTCGGGACTAGCGGTAGCATTCAGTACTTC. Encoded protein: CASTVGTSGSIQYF.

This chain links TRBV7-8 with TRBJ2-1, with 9 bases aligning to TRBD1. CDR1 and CDR2 from the germline V gene are SGHVS and FQNEAQ. The CDR3 covers 16 residues. The V gene end was trimmed by 2 bases and the J gene end by 2 bases; junction bases not matched to a gene: 4. The CDR3 DNA sequence: TGTGCCAGCAGCTTAACGCGGGACAGGGCCTACAATGAGCAGTTCTTC. It encodes CASSLTRDRAYNEQFF.

The J gene is TRBJ2-1, the V gene TRBV5-1; the match to TRBD1 covers 9 bases. The CDR3 runs 14 residues. CDR1 is SGHRS, CDR2 YFSETQ, per germline. The J segment lost 6 bases and the V segment lost 4 bases, leaving 5 bases of the junction unmatched. CDR3 loop: CASSGQGLRNEQFF. The CDR3, as DNA: TGCGCCAGCAGCGGACAGGGGCTCCGCAATGAGCAGTTCTTC.

The gene calls are TRBV30 and TRBJ2-1; D is uncertain. The germline gives CDR1 GTSNPN, CDR2 SVGIG (reference sequence). The CDR3 is 11 amino acids. The V end lost 0 bases, the J end lost 7 bases, and 4 bases lay between the germline ends. CDR3 in amino acids: CAWSVRNEQFF. Here the CDR3 DNA reads TGTGCCTGGAGTGTGAGAAATGAGCAGTTCTTC.

As regards this clonotype: A junction boundary mismatches the germline segment, possibly from a read error. The rearrangement joins TRBV6-6 to TRBJ1-5; D remains ambiguous. The CDR3 consists of 17 residues. Germline loops: CDR1 MNHNY, CDR2 SVGAGI (reference sequence). As DNA, the CDR3 is TGTGCCAGCAGTTACCCTGAAAGGGCGGCTAGCAATAAGCCCCAGCATTTT. This encodes CASSYPERAASNKPQHF.

This chain joins TRBV6-2 or TRBV6-3 and TRBJ2-3; 10 bases align to TRBD2. The V gene end was trimmed by 4 bases and the J gene end by 2 bases; junction bases not matched to a gene: 6. CDR3 length: 16 amino acids. CDR1 and CDR2 (germline): MNHEY, SVGEGT. CDR3 sequence: CASSWPLAGDTDTQYF. The CDR3 nucleotides are TGTGCCAGCAGTTGGCCTCTAGCGGGGGACACAGATACGCAGTATTTT.

The J gene is TRBJ1-2, the V gene TRBV4-2; a possible D gene is TRBD1 (6 bases). Germline CDR1 is LGHNA and CDR2 is YNFKEQ. Trimming shortened V by 4 bases and J by 5 bases, and 11 bases separated the two germline ends. The CDR3 covers 13 residues. DNA for the CDR3: TGTGCCAGCAGCCCGCCGGGGGCGTATGGCTACACCTTC. Translating it yields CASSPPGAYGYTF.

This clonotype was found a few times. The chain links TRBV7-3 to TRBJ2-1; D is undetermined. Trimming removed 5 bases at V and 7 bases at J, with 12 bases between. Per germline, CDR1 SGHTA and CDR2 FQGTGA. The length of the CDR3 is 13 residues. This CDR3 reads CASSPGRQNEQFF. The CDR3 DNA reads TGTGCCAGCAGCCCTGGAAGACAAAATGAGCAGTTCTTC.

The V call is TRBV28, the J call TRBJ1-4, with TRBD1 as a possible D gene (5 bases). V lost 8 bases and J lost 6, with 10 bases in between. CDR1 MDHEN and CDR2 SYDVKM come from the germline V gene. The CDR3 sequence is 12 residues long. The chain's CDR3 is CASGAGYEKLFF. The CDR3 DNA is TGTGCCAGCGGTGCAGGGTATGAAAAACTGTTTTTT.

The gene calls are TRBV5-1 and TRBJ1-1; weak D call: TRBD1 (5 bases). CDR1 SGHRS and CDR2 YFSETQ come from the germline V gene. The length of the CDR3 is 14 residues. With 2 bases removed from V and 3 bases from J, the gap between germline ends came to 11 bases. The CDR3 nucleotides read TGCGCCAGCAGCTTCGTAGTAGGGGACACTGAAGCTTTCTTT. It codes for CASSFVVGDTEAFF.

This clonotype showed up just a few times. V and J are TRBV2 and TRBJ2-7; D might be TRBD1 (6 bases). The CDR3 is 13 amino acids. CDR1 and CDR2 (germline): SNHLY, FYNNEI. V lost 6 bases and J lost 6, with 15 bases in between. In DNA form, the CDR3 reads TGTGCCAGCAGGAGGGAGACAGGCGCCGAGCAGTACGTC. Translation: CASRRETGAEQYV.